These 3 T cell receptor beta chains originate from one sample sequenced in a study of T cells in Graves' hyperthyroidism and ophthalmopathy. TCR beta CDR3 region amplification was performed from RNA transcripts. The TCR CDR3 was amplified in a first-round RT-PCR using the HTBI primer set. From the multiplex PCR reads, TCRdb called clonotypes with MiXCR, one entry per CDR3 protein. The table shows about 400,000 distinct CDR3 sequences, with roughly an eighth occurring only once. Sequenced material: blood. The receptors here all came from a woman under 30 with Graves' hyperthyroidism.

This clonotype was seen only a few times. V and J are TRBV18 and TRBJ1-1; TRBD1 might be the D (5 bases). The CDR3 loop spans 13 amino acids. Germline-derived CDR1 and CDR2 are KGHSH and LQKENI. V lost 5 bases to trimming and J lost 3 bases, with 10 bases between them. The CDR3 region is CASSDSIDTEAFF. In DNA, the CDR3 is TGTGCCAGCTCAGACAGTATCGACACTGAAGCTTTCTTT.

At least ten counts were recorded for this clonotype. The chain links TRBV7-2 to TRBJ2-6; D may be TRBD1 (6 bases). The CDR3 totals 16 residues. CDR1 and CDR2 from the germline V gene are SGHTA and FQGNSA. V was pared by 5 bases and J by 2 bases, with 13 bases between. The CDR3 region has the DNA TGTGCCAGCAGCCCCCAGGGGTGGGCTGGGGCCAACGTCCTGACTTTC. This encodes CASSPQGWAGANVLTF.

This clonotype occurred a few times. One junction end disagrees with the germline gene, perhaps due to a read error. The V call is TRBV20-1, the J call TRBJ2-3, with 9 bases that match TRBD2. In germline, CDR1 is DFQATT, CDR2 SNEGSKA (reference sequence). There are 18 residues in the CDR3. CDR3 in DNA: TGCAGTGCTCGCCCTCTAAATATAGCGGGAGCTGGCACAGATGCGCAGTATTTT. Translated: CSARPLNIAGAGTDAQYF.